This T cell receptor (beta chain) appears in the sequencing data of a study of OX40 agonist ivuxolimab in advanced cancers. The length of the CDR3 is 12 residues. V was pared by 6 bases and J by 9 bases, with 2 bases of the junction left unmatched. Germline CDR1 is MNHEY and CDR2 is SVGAGI. Here immunoSEQ multiplex PCR was the method, and the copy in TCRdb shows in-frame clones only, minus some. The sample records about 61,000 clones, approximately 86% being singletons. This clone has ten or more counts. The specimen was CD4+ or CD8+ T cells sorted from blood, collected in a trial of the OX40 agonist ivuxolimab. This TCR was recovered from an adult with an advanced solid tumor such as melanoma, head and neck, liver or kidney cancer. The chain recombines TRBV6-5 with TRBJ1-6; 7 bases are a match to TRBD1. The CDR3 spells CASRQGSSPLHF. In DNA, the CDR3 is TGTGCCAGCAGACAGGGGAGTTCACCCCTCCACTTT.